This T cell receptor (beta chain) was observed in a study of control samples from healthy donors and cancer patients. The CDR3 totals 14 residues. V was clipped by 3 bases and J by 2 bases, with 10 bases between them. Germline assignment: CDR1 LNHDA and CDR2 SQIVND (reference sequence). Generated by immunoSEQ multiplex PCR, the TCRdb table keeps only in-frame clones and is missing some. Found here are tens of thousands of clones, around nine tenths of them singletons; the top ten hold more than 7%. The chain links TRBV19 to TRBJ1-1; D is perhaps TRBD1 (6 bases). Sequenced sample: blood. The sequence derives from a man aged 50 to 59 in good health. The CDR3 nucleotides are TGTGCCAGTAGTATCGACAGGCGTAACACTGAAGCTTTCTTT. This gives the protein CASSIDRRNTEAFF.